This is a list of T cell receptor beta chains from one sample in a study of vaccination and CD4 T cells after COVID-19. TCRdb re-called the PCR reads with MiXCR, one entry per CDR3 protein. The table has some 26,000 distinct CDR3 sequences, roughly 40% seen once. These receptors' targets are unknown. The source material was CD4+ T cells from blood, cultured in vitro, sampled about 7 months after SARS-CoV-2 vaccination. These receptors came from a human donor who had recovered from COVID-19. Each CDR3 is given with its conserved first and last residue. The order of the fields is CDR3 length, clone size, D gene, V gene, J gene, CDR3 protein, CDR3 DNA. The D gene is left open where the match is weak. Size tells how often a clone was seen (once, few, many) or the class of an expanded clone, and some rows leave it out.

length: 17; size: .; D: .; V: TRBV20-1; J: TRBJ1-5; CDR3: CSARAPDRQGGNQPQHF; DNA: TGCAGTGCTAGAGCCCCTGACAGGCAAGGGGGCAATCAGCCCCAGCATTTT
length: 15; size: few; D: TRBD2; V: TRBV6-1; J: TRBJ2-3; CDR3: CATLPREADTDTQYF; DNA: TGTGCCACCCTGCCTCGGGAGGCAGACACAGATACGCAGTATTTT
length: 14; size: .; D: .; V: TRBV27; J: TRBJ2-1; CDR3: CASRRTGIHFREFF; DNA: TGTGCCAGCAGACGGACCGGGATCCACTTCCGGGAGTTCTTC
length: 16; size: .; D: .; V: TRBV28; J: TRBJ1-2; CDR3: CASSLSGGLLNYGYTF; DNA: TGTGCCAGCAGTTTATCTGGGGGGTTACTTAACTATGGCTACACCTTC
length: 16; size: .; D: .; V: TRBV20-1; J: TRBJ2-1; CDR3: CSARRRRAKDYNEQFF; DNA: TGCAGTGCTAGGAGGCGCAGGGCCAAAGATTATAATGAGCAGTTCTTC
length: 14; size: few; D: .; V: TRBV7-9; J: TRBJ2-3; CDR3: CASNRQGVGDTQYF; DNA: TGTGCCAGCAACCGCCAGGGAGTGGGAGATACGCAGTATTTT
length: 14; size: few; D: .; V: TRBV5-1; J: TRBJ1-1; CDR3: CASSPPRAGAEAFF; DNA: TGCGCCAGCAGCCCCCCCCGGGCGGGGGCTGAAGCTTTCTTT
length: 17; size: .; D: TRBD1; V: TRBV7-9; J: TRBJ2-1; CDR3: CASSSLVGTGLGNEQFF; DNA: TGTGCCAGCAGCTCATTGGTAGGGACAGGGTTAGGCAATGAGCAGTTCTTC
length: 17; size: .; D: TRBD1; V: TRBV27; J: TRBJ2-6; CDR3: CASSLSGGWVGANVLTF; DNA: TGTGCCAGCAGTTTATCAGGGGGCTGGGTTGGGGCCAACGTCCTGACTTTC
length: 16; size: .; D: TRBD2; V: TRBV5-4; J: TRBJ2-1; CDR3: CASSLVIGGRGNEQFF; DNA: TGTGCCAGCAGCTTGGTGATTGGCGGGAGGGGAAATGAGCAGTTCTTC
length: 15; size: .; D: TRBD2; V: TRBV28; J: TRBJ2-1; CDR3: CASRLAGGPSNEQFF; DNA: TGTGCCAGCAGGTTAGCGGGAGGGCCGTCCAATGAGCAGTTCTTC
length: 12; size: few; D: .; V: TRBV20-1; J: TRBJ2-5; CDR3: CSAVTYQETQYF; DNA: TGCAGTGCTGTGACGTACCAAGAGACCCAGTACTTC
length: 12; size: .; D: .; V: TRBV7-2; J: TRBJ2-1; CDR3: CASSLVVFGQFF; DNA: TGTGCCAGCAGCTTAGTAGTTTTCGGGCAGTTCTTC
length: 16; size: .; D: .; V: TRBV6-1; J: TRBJ2-7; CDR3: CASNQLRGVGYSEQYF; DNA: TGTGCCAGCAACCAACTAAGGGGGGTAGGATATAGCGAGCAGTACTTC
length: 17; size: .; D: .; V: TRBV5-6; J: TRBJ2-5; CDR3: CASSLAFVVRGQETQYF; DNA: TGTGCCAGCAGCTTGGCCTTCGTAGTCAGGGGACAAGAGACCCAGTACTTC
length: 13; size: few; D: .; V: TRBV7-2; J: TRBJ2-5; CDR3: CASSLESRQTQYF; DNA: TGTGCCAGCAGCTTAGAGTCGCGGCAGACCCAGTACTTC
length: 15; size: .; D: TRBD2; V: TRBV25-1; J: TRBJ2-5; CDR3: CANRGGRARQETQYF; DNA: TGTGCCAACCGAGGTGGGAGGGCCAGACAAGAGACCCAGTACTTC
length: 15; size: few; D: .; V: TRBV6-1; J: TRBJ1-2; CDR3: CASSPAGGRENGYTF; DNA: TGTGCCAGCAGCCCTGCGGGTGGCAGGGAGAATGGCTACACCTTC
length: 15; size: few; D: .; V: TRBV2; J: TRBJ2-3; CDR3: CASSELVTSTDTQYF; DNA: TGTGCCAGCAGTGAACTGGTTACTAGCACAGATACGCAGTATTTT
length: 13; size: .; D: .; V: TRBV28; J: TRBJ1-1; CDR3: CASSLPGVTEAFF; DNA: TGTGCCAGCAGTTTACCGGGGGTGACTGAAGCTTTCTTT
length: 15; size: .; D: TRBD1; V: TRBV20-1; J: TRBJ2-7; CDR3: CSALPLTGITYEQYF; DNA: TGCAGTGCCCTTCCGTTGACAGGGATCACCTACGAGCAGTACTTC
length: 12; size: few; D: TRBD1; V: TRBV20-1; J: TRBJ2-7; CDR3: CSGTGTGYEQYF; DNA: TGCAGTGGCACCGGGACAGGGTACGAGCAGTACTTC
length: 15; size: once; D: TRBD1; V: TRBV7-9; J: TRBJ2-4; CDR3: CASSPTGGSKNIQYF; DNA: TGTGCCAGCAGCCCCACAGGGGGCTCCAAAAACATTCAGTACTTC
length: 14; size: .; D: .; V: TRBV7-9; J: TRBJ2-3; CDR3: CASSVQGYTDTQYF; DNA: TGTGCCAGCAGCGTACAGGGTTACACAGATACGCAGTATTTT
length: 18; size: .; D: TRBD2; V: TRBV6-6; J: TRBJ2-2; CDR3: CASSYSTGLAGGGGELFF; DNA: TGTGCCAGCAGTTACTCGACTGGACTAGCGGGAGGTGGGGGGGAGCTGTTTTTT
length: 18; size: few; D: TRBD2; V: TRBV20-1; J: TRBJ2-1; CDR3: CSARDPSLAGGRGNEQFF; DNA: TGCAGTGCTAGAGATCCCTCTCTAGCGGGAGGTAGGGGTAATGAGCAGTTCTTC
length: 14; size: .; D: TRBD2; V: TRBV7-6; J: TRBJ2-5; CDR3: CASSPLAGMETQYF; DNA: TGTGCCAGCAGCCCTCTAGCGGGGATGGAGACCCAGTACTTC
length: 15; size: .; D: .; V: TRBV7-8; J: TRBJ2-7; CDR3: CASSLFLADSAEQYF; DNA: TGTGCCAGCAGCTTATTCCTAGCAGACTCGGCCGAGCAGTACTTC
length: 15; size: few; D: TRBD1; V: TRBV28; J: TRBJ1-5; CDR3: CASSSHTGGGQPQHF; DNA: TGTGCCAGCAGTTCCCACACAGGGGGCGGTCAGCCCCAGCATTTT
length: 17; size: few; D: TRBD2; V: TRBV20-1; J: TRBJ2-5; CDR3: CSARDTGLAGPQETQYF; DNA: TGCAGTGCTAGAGACACCGGACTAGCGGGACCCCAAGAGACCCAGTACTTC
length: 13; size: .; D: .; V: TRBV19; J: TRBJ2-7; CDR3: CASSVGRRGEQYF; DNA: TGTGCCAGTAGTGTAGGCAGGAGGGGCGAGCAGTACTTC
length: 15; size: .; D: .; V: TRBV18; J: TRBJ1-5; CDR3: CASSPDRLSNQPQHF; DNA: TGTGCCAGCTCACCAGACAGGTTGAGCAATCAGCCCCAGCATTTT
length: 14; size: .; D: TRBD2; V: TRBV5-1; J: TRBJ2-1; CDR3: CASSPRTSNAEQFF; DNA: TGCGCCAGCAGCCCTCGGACTAGCAATGCTGAGCAGTTCTTC
length: 16; size: .; D: .; V: TRBV7-9; J: TRBJ2-1; CDR3: CASSLRDGGNYNEQFF; DNA: TGTGCCAGCAGCTTGCGAGATGGCGGAAACTACAATGAGCAGTTCTTC
length: 15; size: .; D: .; V: TRBV27; J: TRBJ1-2; CDR3: CASRLAGQSPYGYTF; DNA: TGTGCCAGCCGCCTGGCCGGACAGTCCCCCTATGGCTACACCTTC
length: 13; size: .; D: .; V: TRBV20-1; J: TRBJ2-7; CDR3: CSARWAESYEQYF; DNA: TGCAGTGCTAGGTGGGCGGAAAGCTACGAGCAGTACTTC
length: 13; size: once; D: .; V: TRBV20-1; J: TRBJ1-6; CDR3: CSVFGTSNSPLHF; DNA: TGCAGTGTCTTCGGGACTTCTAATTCACCCCTCCACTTT
length: 17; size: .; D: TRBD2; V: TRBV7-3; J: TRBJ2-3; CDR3: CASSRTPSGSSTDTQYF; DNA: TGTGCCAGCAGCCGCACCCCTAGCGGGAGTAGCACAGATACGCAGTATTTT
length: 19; size: .; D: TRBD1; V: TRBV7-2; J: TRBJ1-1; CDR3: CASSPGIRGQGAGNTEAFF; DNA: TGTGCCAGCAGCCCGGGGATCCGGGGACAGGGGGCAGGAAACACTGAAGCTTTCTTT
length: 13; size: few; D: .; V: TRBV7-2; J: TRBJ2-3; CDR3: CASSTGSTDTQYF; DNA: TGTGCCAGCAGTACAGGGAGCACAGATACGCAGTATTTT
length: 12; size: few; D: .; V: TRBV28; J: TRBJ2-1; CDR3: CASSLVGTVQFF; DNA: TGTGCCAGCAGTTTAGTAGGGACTGTGCAGTTCTTC
length: 13; size: .; D: .; V: TRBV10-3; J: TRBJ2-3; CDR3: CAISEASTDTQYF; DNA: TGTGCCATCAGTGAAGCTTCCACAGATACGCAGTATTTT
length: 14; size: few; D: .; V: TRBV6-5; J: TRBJ1-2; CDR3: CASSYSGGNYGYTF; DNA: TGTGCCAGCAGTTACAGTGGCGGTAACTATGGCTACACCTTC
length: 15; size: .; D: TRBD1; V: TRBV11-1; J: TRBJ2-3; CDR3: CASSSSQGAVDTQYF; DNA: TGTGCCAGCAGCTCCTCTCAGGGGGCGGTAGATACGCAGTATTTT
length: 14; size: .; D: .; V: TRBV19; J: TRBJ2-7; CDR3: CASSIQGTSYEQYF; DNA: TGTGCCAGTAGTATACAGGGGACATCCTACGAGCAGTACTTC
length: 12; size: .; D: .; V: TRBV7-2; J: TRBJ1-3; CDR3: CASSFRGNTIYF; DNA: TGTGCCAGCAGCTTTCGGGGAAACACCATATATTTT
length: 14; size: few; D: .; V: TRBV7-2; J: TRBJ2-5; CDR3: CASSPRSGQETQYF; DNA: TGTGCCAGCAGCCCCCGGTCAGGGCAAGAGACCCAGTACTTC
length: 12; size: .; D: TRBD1; V: TRBV20-1; J: TRBJ1-1; CDR3: CSARAGTGGAFF; DNA: TGCAGTGCTAGAGCCGGGACAGGGGGAGCTTTCTTT
length: 15; size: few; D: .; V: TRBV11-2; J: TRBJ2-7; CDR3: CASSLDPGATVEQYF; DNA: TGTGCCAGCAGCTTAGATCCCGGGGCCACGGTCGAGCAGTACTTC
length: 17; size: few; D: TRBD2; V: TRBV20-1; J: TRBJ2-5; CDR3: CSARGTSGRAVRETQYF; DNA: TGCAGTGCTAGGGGGACTAGCGGGAGGGCAGTGCGAGAGACCCAGTACTTC
length: 14; size: once; D: .; V: TRBV6-1; J: TRBJ2-2; CDR3: CASNFRERGGELFF; DNA: TGTGCCAGCAACTTCAGGGAAAGGGGCGGGGAGCTGTTTTTT
length: 17; size: few; D: TRBD1; V: TRBV27; J: TRBJ1-5; CDR3: CASSLRRDRVGNQPQHF; DNA: TGTGCCAGCAGTTTACGCCGGGACAGGGTTGGCAATCAGCCCCAGCATTTT
length: 15; size: .; D: .; V: TRBV28; J: TRBJ2-2; CDR3: CASSLRLGPRGELFF; DNA: TGTGCCAGCAGTTTAAGACTGGGACCTAGGGGGGAGCTGTTTTTT